The rows below give T cell receptor beta chains drawn from one sample of a study of shared clonotypes between healthy human individuals. Sequencing used immunoSEQ multiplex PCR; TCRdb keeps in-frame clones, though not all of them. The sample includes 2 million to 2.5 million clones, about 92% of them seen just once. The sequencing input was naive CD8+ T cells from PBMCs. The receptors shown here come from a man younger than 35 in good health. Some clones in this sample may be carry-over from other donors' samples. Each CDR3 is given with its conserved first and last residue. The D gene is left open where the match is weak. Clone sizes are given selectively: once, few, many, or a class where the clone is expanded.

TRBD2,TRBJ2-1,TRBV7-9,-,TGTGCCAGCAGCTTATCCGGACTAGTCGGGAATGAGCAGTTCTTC,CASSLSGLVGNEQFF
TRBD1,TRBJ2-2,TRBV7-6,-,TGTGCCAGCAGCTTCAACCGGGACAGGGGGCCTGTCGGGGAGCTGTTTTTT,CASSFNRDRGPVGELFF
TRBD2,TRBJ2-3,TRBV30,-,TGTGCCTGGAGATCGGGGCGGGAGCACGTAAATACGCAGTATTTT,CAWRSGREHVNTQYF
-,TRBJ2-5,TRBV5-8,-,TGTGCCAGCAGCTTTGGGACACCCGGGCTTCAGTACTTC,CASSFGTPGLQYF
TRBD1,TRBJ1-1,TRBV19,-,TGTGCCAGTAGTAGACAGGGGGGTGCCACTGAAGCTTTCTTT,CASSRQGGATEAFF
-,TRBJ2-1,TRBV27,-,TGTGCCAGCAGTTTGCGTCCAAGCTCCTACAATGAGCAGTTCTTC,CASSLRPSSYNEQFF
-,TRBJ2-7,TRBV5-4,-,TGTGCCAGCAGCCCCTCGGCAGGGGCCTACGAGCAGTACTTC,CASSPSAGAYEQYF
-,TRBJ2-3,TRBV6-4,-,TGTGCCAGCAGTGACTCAAATGTAAATACGCAGTATTTT,CASSDSNVNTQYF
-,TRBJ2-4,TRBV5-1,few,TGCGCCAGCAGCTTGAACGAGATTCAGTACTTC,CASSLNEIQYF
-,TRBJ2-7,TRBV4-3,-,TGCGCCAGCAGCCAAGATCTCACGATGAAAGAGAAGTACTTC,CASSQDLTMKEKYF
TRBD2,TRBJ2-7,TRBV30,-,TGTGCCTGGAGCGAAATCCCTCCGTCGCGGGAGGGCCGGTACGAGCAGTACTTC,CAWSEIPPSREGRYEQYF
TRBD1,TRBJ1-4,TRBV7-9,-,TGTGCCAGCAGCTTACGACAGGGGGATGAAAAACTGTTTTTT,CASSLRQGDEKLFF
-,TRBJ1-1,TRBV7-9,-,TGTGCCAGCACCCTGGGGGGCACTGAAGCTTTCTTT,CASTLGGTEAFF
TRBD2,TRBJ2-7,TRBV9,once,TGTGCCAGCAGCCCGGGGGGTACATACGAGCAGTACTTC,CASSPGGTYEQYF
TRBD2,TRBJ2-7,TRBV30,-,TGTGCCTCTCGTAGCGGGAGCACCCACGAGCAGTACTTC,CASRSGSTHEQYF
-,TRBJ1-6,TRBV25-1,once,TGTGCCAGCAGTGAATGGGACATAGATTCACCCCTCCACTTT,CASSEWDIDSPLHF
-,TRBJ2-7,TRBV27,-,TGTGCCAGCAGTTTGTGGCCCACCAAAGATATGGACTTC,CASSLWPTKDMDF
TRBD2,TRBJ2-3,TRBV5-6,-,TGTGCCAGCACCGCGACTAGCGGATTCACAGATACGCAGTATTTT,CASTATSGFTDTQYF
-,TRBJ1-1,TRBV27,-,TGTGCCAGCAGTTTTGGCGGGGGCACTGAAGCTTTCTTT,CASSFGGGTEAFF
-,TRBJ2-2,TRBV27,-,TGTGCCAGCAGCCCTACAACTAAGACGGTTAACACCGGGGAGCTGTTTTTT,CASSPTTKTVNTGELFF
-,TRBJ1-1,TRBV6-5,-,TGTGCCAGCAGTTTACTACAGGGGAACACTGAAGCTTTCTTT,CASSLLQGNTEAFF
-,TRBJ1-2,TRBV5-8,-,TGTGCCAGCAGCTTCTCGGGCGGTGGAGGAGGCTACACCTTC,CASSFSGGGGGYTF
-,TRBJ2-5,TRBV7-5,-,TGTGTCAGAAGCTTAATACTAGCGGCTCAAGAGACCCAGTACTTC,CVRSLILAAQETQYF
-,TRBJ1-3,TRBV6-6,-,TGTGCCAGCAGTTACTCTAGCGGAAACACCATATATTTT,CASSYSSGNTIYF
-,TRBJ2-7,TRBV4-1,-,TGCGCCAGCAGCCTTCTACCCGGAGGACTCTCCTACGAGCAGTACTTC,CASSLLPGGLSYEQYF
-,TRBJ2-7,TRBV7-9,-,TGTGCCAGCAGCTCGAGGGGAAACCCCTACGAGCAGTACTTC,CASSSRGNPYEQYF
-,TRBJ2-6,TRBV5-6,-,TGTGCCAGCAGCTTGTGGCGGGCGCCTGTTTCTGGGGCCAACGTCCTGACTTTC,CASSLWRAPVSGANVLTF
-,TRBJ2-7,TRBV7-8,-,TGTGCCAGCAGTCAGGGGACACTGGCCTACGAGCAGTACTTC,CASSQGTLAYEQYF
TRBD1,TRBJ2-1,TRBV19,-,TGTGCCAGTAGTCCCAGACAGGGTGATGAGCAGTTCTTC,CASSPRQGDEQFF
-,TRBJ1-5,TRBV20-1,-,TGCAGTGCCCCAGGGGTCCCCCAGCATTTT,CSAPGVPQHF
-,TRBJ2-6,TRBV28,-,TGTGCCAGCAGTCCTCAGACAGGAGTCACCTTTGGGGCCAACGTCCTGACTTTC,CASSPQTGVTFGANVLTF
-,TRBJ2-4,TRBV12-2,-,TGTGCAAGTCGCTTTCCTCTAACCCACGGGGACAGGGGGCCCCACAAAAACATTCAGTACTTC,CASRFPLTHGDRGPHKNIQYF
-,TRBJ1-3,TRBV28,once,TGTGCCAGCAGGCCTGGGGGGGCCGGAAACACCATATATTTT,CASRPGGAGNTIYF